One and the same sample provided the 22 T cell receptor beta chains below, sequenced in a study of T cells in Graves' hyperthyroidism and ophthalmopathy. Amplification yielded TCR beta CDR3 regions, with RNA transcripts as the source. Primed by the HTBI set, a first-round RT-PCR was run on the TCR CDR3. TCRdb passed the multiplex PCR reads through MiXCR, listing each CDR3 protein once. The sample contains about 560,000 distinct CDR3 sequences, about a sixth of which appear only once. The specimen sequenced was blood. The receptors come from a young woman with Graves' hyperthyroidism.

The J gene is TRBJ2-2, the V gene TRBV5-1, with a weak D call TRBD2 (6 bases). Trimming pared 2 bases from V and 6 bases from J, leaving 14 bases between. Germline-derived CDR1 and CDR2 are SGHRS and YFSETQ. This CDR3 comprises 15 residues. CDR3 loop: CASSFTGVGSGELFF. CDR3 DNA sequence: TGCGCCAGCAGCTTCACGGGGGTTGGGTCCGGGGAGCTGTTTTTT.

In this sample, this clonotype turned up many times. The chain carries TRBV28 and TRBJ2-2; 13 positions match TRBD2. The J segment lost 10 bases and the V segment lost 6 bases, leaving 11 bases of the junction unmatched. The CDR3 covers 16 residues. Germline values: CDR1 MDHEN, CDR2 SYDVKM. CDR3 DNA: TGTGCCAGCAGGACTAATCCCGGGACTAGCGGGAAGGAGCTGTTTTTT. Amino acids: CASRTNPGTSGKELFF.

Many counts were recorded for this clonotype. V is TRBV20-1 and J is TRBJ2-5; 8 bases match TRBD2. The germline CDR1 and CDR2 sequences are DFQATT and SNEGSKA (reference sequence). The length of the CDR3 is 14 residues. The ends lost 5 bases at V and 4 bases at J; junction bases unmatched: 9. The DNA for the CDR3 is TGCAGTGCTCCCCCTCCCGGGGGGGCAGAGACCCAGTACTTC. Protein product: CSAPPPGGAETQYF.

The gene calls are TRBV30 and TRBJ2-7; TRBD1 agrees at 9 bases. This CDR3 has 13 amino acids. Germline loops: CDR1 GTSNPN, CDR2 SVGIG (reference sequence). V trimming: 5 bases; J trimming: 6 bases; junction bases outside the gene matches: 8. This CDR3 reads CAWGTGTLIEQYF. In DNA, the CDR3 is TGTGCCTGGGGGACAGGGACACTTATCGAGCAGTACTTC.

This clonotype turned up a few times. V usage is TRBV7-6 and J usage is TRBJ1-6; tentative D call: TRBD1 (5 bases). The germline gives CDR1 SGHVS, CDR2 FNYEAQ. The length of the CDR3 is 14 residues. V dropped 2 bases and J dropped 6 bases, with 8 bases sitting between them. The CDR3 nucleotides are TGTGCCAGCAGCTTAACACAGGTTAATTCACCCCTCCACTTT. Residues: CASSLTQVNSPLHF. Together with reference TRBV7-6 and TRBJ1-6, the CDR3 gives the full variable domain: GAGVSQSPRYKVTKRGQDVALRCDPISGHVSLYWYRQALGQGPEFLTYFNYEAQQDKSGLPNDRFSAERPEGSISTLTIQRTEQRDSAMYRCASSLTQVNSPLHFGNGTRLTVT.

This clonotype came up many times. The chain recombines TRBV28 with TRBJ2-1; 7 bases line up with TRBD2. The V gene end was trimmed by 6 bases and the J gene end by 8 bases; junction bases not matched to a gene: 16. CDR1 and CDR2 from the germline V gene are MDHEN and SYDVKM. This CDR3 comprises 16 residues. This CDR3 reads CASRGTPGGTLYEQFF. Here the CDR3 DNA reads TGTGCCAGCAGGGGCACCCCGGGAGGTACCCTCTATGAGCAGTTCTTC.

The CDR3 DNA follows: TGCAGTGCTAGAGATTTGGCGCCAACAGGGCCCCAGCATTTT. Its protein product is CSARDLAPTGPQHF. The rearrangement joins TRBV20-1 to TRBJ1-5, with D perhaps TRBD1 (5 bases). The germline V gene encodes CDR1 DFQATT and CDR2 SNEGSKA (reference sequence). V gave up 0 bases and J gave up 9 bases, with 15 bases separating them. The CDR3 loop spans 14 amino acids.

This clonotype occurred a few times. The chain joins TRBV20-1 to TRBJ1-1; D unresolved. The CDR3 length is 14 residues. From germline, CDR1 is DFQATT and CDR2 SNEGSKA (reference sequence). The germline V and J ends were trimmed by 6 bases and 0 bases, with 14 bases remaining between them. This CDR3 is CSAPLAGLNTEAFF. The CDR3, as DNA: TGCAGTGCCCCCCTAGCTGGTCTGAACACTGAAGCTTTCTTT.

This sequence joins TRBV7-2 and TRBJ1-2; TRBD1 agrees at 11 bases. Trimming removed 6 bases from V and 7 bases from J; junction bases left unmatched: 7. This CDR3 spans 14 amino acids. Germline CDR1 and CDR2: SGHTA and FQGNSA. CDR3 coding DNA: TGTGCCAGCAGTTCAGGACAGGGGGCGGGTGGCTACACCTTC. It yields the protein CASSSGQGAGGYTF.

CDR3 loop: CASSVGAGGYNEQFF. DNA for the CDR3: TGTGCCAGCAGCGTAGGTGCGGGGGGCTACAATGAGCAGTTCTTC. V usage is TRBV9 and J usage is TRBJ2-1, with TRBD2 identical over 8 bases. CDR1 SGDLS and CDR2 YYNGEE come from the germline V gene. This CDR3 spans 15 amino acids. The V segment lost 0 bases and the J segment 3 bases; nucleotides outside the gene matches: 2.

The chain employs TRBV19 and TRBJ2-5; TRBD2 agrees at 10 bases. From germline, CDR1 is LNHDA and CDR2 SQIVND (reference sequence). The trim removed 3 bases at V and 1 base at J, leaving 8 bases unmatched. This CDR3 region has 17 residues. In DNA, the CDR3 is TGTGCCAGTAGTATTAAATCTAGCGGGGGAATCCAAGAGACCCAGTACTTC. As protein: CASSIKSSGGIQETQYF.

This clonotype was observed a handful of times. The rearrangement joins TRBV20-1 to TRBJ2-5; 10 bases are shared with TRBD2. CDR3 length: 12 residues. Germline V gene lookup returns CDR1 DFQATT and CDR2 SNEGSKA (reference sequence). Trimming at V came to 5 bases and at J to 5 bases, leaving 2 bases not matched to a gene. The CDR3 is CSAPTSGETQYF. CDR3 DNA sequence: TGCAGTGCTCCGACTAGCGGGGAGACCCAGTACTTC.

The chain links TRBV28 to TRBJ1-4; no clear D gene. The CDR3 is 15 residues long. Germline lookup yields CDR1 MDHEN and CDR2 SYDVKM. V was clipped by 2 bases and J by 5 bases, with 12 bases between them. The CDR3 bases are TGTGCCAGCAGTTTAATTGGCGGGAAGAATGAAAAACTGTTTTTT. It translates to CASSLIGGKNEKLFF.

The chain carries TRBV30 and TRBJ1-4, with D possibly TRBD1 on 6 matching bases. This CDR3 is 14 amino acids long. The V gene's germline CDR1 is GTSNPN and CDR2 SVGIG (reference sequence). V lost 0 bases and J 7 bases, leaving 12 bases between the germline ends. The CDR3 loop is CAWSVSRGAEKLFF. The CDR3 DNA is TGTGCCTGGAGTGTGTCCAGGGGCGCTGAAAAACTGTTTTTT.

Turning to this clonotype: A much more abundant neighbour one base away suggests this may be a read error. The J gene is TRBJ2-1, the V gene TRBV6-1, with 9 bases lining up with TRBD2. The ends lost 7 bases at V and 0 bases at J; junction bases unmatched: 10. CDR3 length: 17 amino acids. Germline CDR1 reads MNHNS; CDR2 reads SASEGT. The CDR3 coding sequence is TGTGCCAGCACCTACCGGACTAGCGCGAGCTCCTACAATGAGCAGTTCTTC. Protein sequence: CASTYRTSASSYNEQFF.

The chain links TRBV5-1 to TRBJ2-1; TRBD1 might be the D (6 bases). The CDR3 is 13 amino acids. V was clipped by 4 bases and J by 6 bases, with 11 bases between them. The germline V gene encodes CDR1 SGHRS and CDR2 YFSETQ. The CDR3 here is CASSHDRFNEQFF. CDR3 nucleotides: TGCGCCAGCAGCCACGACAGGTTCAATGAGCAGTTCTTC.

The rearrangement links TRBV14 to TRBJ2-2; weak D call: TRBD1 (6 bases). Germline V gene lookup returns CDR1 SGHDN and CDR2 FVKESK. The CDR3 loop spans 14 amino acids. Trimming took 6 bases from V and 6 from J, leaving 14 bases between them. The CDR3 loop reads CASRPQGLPGELFF. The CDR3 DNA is TGTGCCAGCAGGCCGCAGGGGTTGCCCGGGGAGCTGTTTTTT.

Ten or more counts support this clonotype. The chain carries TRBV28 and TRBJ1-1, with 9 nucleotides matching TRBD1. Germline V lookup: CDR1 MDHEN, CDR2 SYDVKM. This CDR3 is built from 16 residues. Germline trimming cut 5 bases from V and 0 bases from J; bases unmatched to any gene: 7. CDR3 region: CASSAPGQGMNTEAFF. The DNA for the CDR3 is TGTGCCAGCAGTGCCCCGGGACAGGGAATGAACACTGAAGCTTTCTTT. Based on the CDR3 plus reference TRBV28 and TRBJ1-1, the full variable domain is DVKVTQSSRYLVKRTGEKVFLECVQDMDHENMFWYRQDPGLGLRLIYFSYDVKMKEKGDIPEGYSVSREKKERFSLILESASTNQTSMYLCASSAPGQGMNTEAFFGQGTRLTVV.

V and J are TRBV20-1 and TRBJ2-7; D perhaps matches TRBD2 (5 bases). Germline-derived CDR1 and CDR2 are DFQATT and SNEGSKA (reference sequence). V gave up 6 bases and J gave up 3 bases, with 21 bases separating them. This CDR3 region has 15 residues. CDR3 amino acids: CSAALGTVAGYEQYF. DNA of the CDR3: TGCAGTGCCGCGTTAGGCACCGTCGCGGGCTACGAGCAGTACTTC.

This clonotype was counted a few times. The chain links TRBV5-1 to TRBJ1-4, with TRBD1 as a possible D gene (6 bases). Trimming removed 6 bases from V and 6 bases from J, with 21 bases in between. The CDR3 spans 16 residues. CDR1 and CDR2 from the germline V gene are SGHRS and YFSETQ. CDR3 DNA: TGCGCCAGCACCTCAGGGGAGACAGTTTCCTATGAAAAACTGTTTTTT. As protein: CASTSGETVSYEKLFF.

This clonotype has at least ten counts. Written as DNA, the CDR3 is TGCAGTGCTACCCGGACTAGCGGGGTGGGAGAGACCCAGTACTTC. Its protein is CSATRTSGVGETQYF. The chain employs TRBV20-1 and TRBJ2-5; 12 nucleotides match TRBD2. The CDR3 covers 15 residues. Germline lookup yields CDR1 DFQATT and CDR2 SNEGSKA (reference sequence). V lost 4 bases, J lost 4 bases, and 7 bases stayed unmatched.

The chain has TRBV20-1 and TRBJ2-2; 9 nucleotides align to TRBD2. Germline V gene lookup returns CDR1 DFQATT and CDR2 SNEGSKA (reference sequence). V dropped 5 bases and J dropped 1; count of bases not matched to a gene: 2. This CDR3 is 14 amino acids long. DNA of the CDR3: TGCAGTGCTCGCGGGAGGGGGAACACCGGGGAGCTGTTTTTT. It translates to CSARGRGNTGELFF.